The 5 T cell receptor beta chains reported below all come from one sample, sequenced in a study of shared clonotypes between healthy human individuals. Measured with immunoSEQ multiplex PCR; TCRdb has only the in-frame clones, and not every one. This table holds over 1.4 million clones, more than 95% found once. The sequencing input was naive CD4+ T cells sorted from blood. Documented subset: CD45RA+ positively selected. Receptors were obtained from a man aged 25-40 years in good health.

The rearrangement uses TRBV25-1 and TRBJ2-2; 10 bases are a match to TRBD1. The CDR3 consists of 15 residues. The J segment lost 7 bases and the V segment lost 10 bases, leaving 12 bases of the junction unmatched. Germline assignment: CDR1 MGHDK and CDR2 SYGVNS. CDR3 protein: CATQADRGRLGELFF. For the CDR3, the DNA is TGTGCCACCCAGGCCGACAGGGGGCGCCTCGGGGAGCTGTTTTTT.

The genes are TRBV25-1 and TRBJ2-7; TRBD1 matches 9 bases. The CDR3 contains 13 residues. The germline gives CDR1 MGHDK, CDR2 SYGVNS. With V trimmed by 6 bases and J by 4 bases, 4 bases remained unmatched. The CDR3 region has the DNA TGTGCCAGCAGACAGGGGGCTAGGTACGAGCAGTACTTC. Its protein is CASRQGARYEQYF.

The CDR3 reads CASGSGQRIQETQYF. The CDR3 bases are TGTGCCAGCGGATCAGGACAGAGAATTCAAGAGACCCAGTACTTC. The rearrangement joins TRBV2 to TRBJ2-5, with a weak D call TRBD1 (6 bases). CDR1 SNHLY and CDR2 FYNNEI come from the germline V gene. CDR3 length: 15 amino acids. V was clipped by 8 bases and J by 2 bases, with 18 bases between them.

The chain combines TRBV25-1 with TRBJ2-1; D unresolved. V was shortened by 6 bases and J by 0 bases, with 6 bases between the two germline ends. This CDR3 has 13 amino acids. Germline CDR1 and CDR2: MGHDK and SYGVNS. DNA for the CDR3: TGTGCCAGCAGCGAGGACTCCTACAATGAGCAGTTCTTC. It encodes CASSEDSYNEQFF.

This clone was seen just once. The CDR3 region is CASSFFRAHPVGQFF. DNA of the CDR3: TGTGCCAGCAGCTTTTTTCGGGCCCACCCAGTGGGGCAGTTCTTC. The chain recombines TRBV7-9 with TRBJ2-1; the D is unclear. This CDR3 contains 15 residues. The V end was cut by 3 bases, the J end by 12 bases, with 21 bases between. Germline V lookup: CDR1 SEHNR, CDR2 FQNEAQ (reference sequence).